This TCR beta chain derives from a study of human T cells and chemical hapten exposure. A single record per CDR3 protein comes from TCRdb applying MiXCR to the RACE reads. The sample lists approximately 370,000 distinct CDR3 sequences, about 5% occurring once. The CDR3 runs 13 residues. V was pared by 6 bases and J by 4 bases, with 12 bases between. Germline loops: CDR1 SNHLY, CDR2 FYNNEI. As for time point: pre-sensitization, week 0. Treatment described: therapeutic diphenylcyclopropenone sensitization with weekly scalp DPC. This clonotype was seen ten or more times. The TCR was taken from a woman under 30 with alopecia areata. Some clones in this sample may be carry-over from other donors' samples. The sequencing used whole blood, collected in connection with sensitization to the hapten diphenylcyclopropenone (DPC). The rearrangement joins TRBV2 to TRBJ1-1; TRBD1 is a possible D gene (5 bases). CDR3 amino acids: CASSDRSSTEAFF. The DNA for the CDR3 is TGTGCCAGCAGCGACAGATCGAGCACTGAAGCTTTCTTT.